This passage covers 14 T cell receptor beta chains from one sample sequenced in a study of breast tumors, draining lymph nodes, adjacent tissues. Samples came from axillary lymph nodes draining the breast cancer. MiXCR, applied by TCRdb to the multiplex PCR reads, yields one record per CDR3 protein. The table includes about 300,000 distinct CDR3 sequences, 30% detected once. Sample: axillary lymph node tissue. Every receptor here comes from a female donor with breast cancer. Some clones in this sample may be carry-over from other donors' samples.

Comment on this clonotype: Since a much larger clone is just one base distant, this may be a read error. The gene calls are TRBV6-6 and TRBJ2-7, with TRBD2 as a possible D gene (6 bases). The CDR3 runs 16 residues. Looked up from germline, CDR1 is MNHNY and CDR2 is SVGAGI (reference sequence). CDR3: CASSDSIWRAGYEQYF. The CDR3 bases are TGTGCCAGCAGTGACTCGATCTGGAGGGCCGGTTACGAGCAGTACTTC.

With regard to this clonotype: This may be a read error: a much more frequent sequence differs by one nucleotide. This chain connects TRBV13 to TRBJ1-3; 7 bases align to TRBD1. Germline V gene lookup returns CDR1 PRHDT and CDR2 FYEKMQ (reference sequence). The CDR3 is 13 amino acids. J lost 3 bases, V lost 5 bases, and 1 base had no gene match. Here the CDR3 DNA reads TGTGCCAGCAGCGACAGGGTTGGAAACACCATATATTTT. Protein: CASSDRVGNTIYF.

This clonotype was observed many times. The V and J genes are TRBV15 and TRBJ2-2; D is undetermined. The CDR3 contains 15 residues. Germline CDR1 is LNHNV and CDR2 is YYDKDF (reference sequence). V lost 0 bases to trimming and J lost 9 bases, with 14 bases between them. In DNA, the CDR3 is TGTGCCACCAGCAGAGAAACACACCCCGCGAGGGAGCTGTTTTTT. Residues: CATSRETHPARELFF.

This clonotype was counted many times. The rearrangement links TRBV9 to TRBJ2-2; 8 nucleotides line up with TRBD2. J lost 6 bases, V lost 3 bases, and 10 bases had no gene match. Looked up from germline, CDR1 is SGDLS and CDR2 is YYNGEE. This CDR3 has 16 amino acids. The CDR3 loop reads CASSGPAGLVPGELFF. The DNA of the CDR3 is TGTGCCAGCAGCGGACCCGCGGGACTAGTCCCCGGGGAGCTGTTTTTT.

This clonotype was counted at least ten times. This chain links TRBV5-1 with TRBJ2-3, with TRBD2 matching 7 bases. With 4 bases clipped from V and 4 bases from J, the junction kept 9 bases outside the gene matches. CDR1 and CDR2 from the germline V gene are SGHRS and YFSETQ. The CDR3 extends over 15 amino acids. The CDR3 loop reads CASSPGGGSADTQYF. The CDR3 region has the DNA TGCGCCAGCAGCCCGGGAGGCGGGAGCGCAGATACGCAGTATTTT.

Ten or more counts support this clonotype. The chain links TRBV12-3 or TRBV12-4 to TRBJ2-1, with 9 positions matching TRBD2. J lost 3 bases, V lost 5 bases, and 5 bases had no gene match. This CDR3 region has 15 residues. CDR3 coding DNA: TGTGCCAGCAGTCCATCTAGCGGGAACTACAATGAGCAGTTCTTC. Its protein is CASSPSSGNYNEQFF.

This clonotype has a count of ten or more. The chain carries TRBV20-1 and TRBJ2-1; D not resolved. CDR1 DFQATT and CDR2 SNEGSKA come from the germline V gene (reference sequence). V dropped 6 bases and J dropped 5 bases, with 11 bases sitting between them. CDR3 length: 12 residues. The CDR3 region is CSADDLDNEQFF. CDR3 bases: TGCAGTGCCGATGACCTCGACAATGAGCAGTTCTTC.

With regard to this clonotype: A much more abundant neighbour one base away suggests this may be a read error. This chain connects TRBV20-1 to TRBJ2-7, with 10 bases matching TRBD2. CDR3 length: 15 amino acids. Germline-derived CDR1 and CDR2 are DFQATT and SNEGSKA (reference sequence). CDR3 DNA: TGCAGTGCTAGGCCGACTAGCGGGCTCTCCCACGAGCAGTACTTC. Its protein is CSARPTSGLSHEQYF.

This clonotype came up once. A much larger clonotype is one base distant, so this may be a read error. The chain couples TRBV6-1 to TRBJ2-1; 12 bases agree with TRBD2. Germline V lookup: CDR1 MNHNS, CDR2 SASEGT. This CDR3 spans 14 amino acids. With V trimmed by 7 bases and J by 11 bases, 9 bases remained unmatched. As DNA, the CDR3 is TGTGCCAGCATCCCCGAGGGACTAGCGGGTAAGCAGTTCTTC. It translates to CASIPEGLAGKQFF.

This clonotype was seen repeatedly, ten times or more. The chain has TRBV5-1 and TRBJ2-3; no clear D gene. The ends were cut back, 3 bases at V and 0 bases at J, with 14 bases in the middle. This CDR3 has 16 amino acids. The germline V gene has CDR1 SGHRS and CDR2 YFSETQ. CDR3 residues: CASSSRPVPSTDTQYF. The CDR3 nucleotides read TGCGCCAGCAGCTCCCGGCCCGTTCCTAGCACAGATACGCAGTATTTT.

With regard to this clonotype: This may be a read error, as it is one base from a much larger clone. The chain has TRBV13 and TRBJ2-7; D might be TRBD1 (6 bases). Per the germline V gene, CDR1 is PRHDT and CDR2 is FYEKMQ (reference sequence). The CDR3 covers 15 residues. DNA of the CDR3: TGTGCCAGCAGCTTATCAGGGGTAGGCCCCTACGTGCAGTACTTC. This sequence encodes CASSLSGVGPYVQYF. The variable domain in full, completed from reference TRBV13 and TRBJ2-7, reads AAGVIQSPRHLIKEKRETATLKCYPIPRHDTVYWYQQGPGQDPQFLISFYEKMQSDKGSIPDRFSAQQFSDYHSELNMSSLELGDSALYFCASSLSGVGPYVQYFGPGTRLTVT.

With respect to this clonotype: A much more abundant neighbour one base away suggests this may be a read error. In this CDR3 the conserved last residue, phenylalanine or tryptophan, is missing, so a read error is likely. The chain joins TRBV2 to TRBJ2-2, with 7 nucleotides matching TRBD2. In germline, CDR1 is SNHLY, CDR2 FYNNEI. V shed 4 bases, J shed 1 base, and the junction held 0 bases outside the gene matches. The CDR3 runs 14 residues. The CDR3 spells CASSGGRNTGELFL. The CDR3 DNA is TGTGCCAGCAGTGGCGGGAGGAACACCGGGGAGCTGTTTCTT.

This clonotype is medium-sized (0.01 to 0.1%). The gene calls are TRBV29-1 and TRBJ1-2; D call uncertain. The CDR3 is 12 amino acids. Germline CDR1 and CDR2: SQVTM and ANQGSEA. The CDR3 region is CRSKEARDGYTF. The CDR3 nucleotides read TGCAGATCAAAGGAGGCGAGGGATGGCTACACCTTC.

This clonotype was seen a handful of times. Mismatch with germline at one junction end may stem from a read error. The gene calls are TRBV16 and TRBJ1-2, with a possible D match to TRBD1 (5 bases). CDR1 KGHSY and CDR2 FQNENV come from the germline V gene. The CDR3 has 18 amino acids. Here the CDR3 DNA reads TGTGCCAGCAGCCCTACTCTCCCGGGGGTAGGGGTTAACTATGGCTACCCCTTC. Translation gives CASSPTLPGVGVNYGYPF. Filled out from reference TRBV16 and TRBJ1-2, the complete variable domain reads GEEVAQTPKHLVRGEGQKAKLYCAPIKGHSYVFWYQQVLKNEFKFLISFQNENVFDETGMPKERFSAKCLPNSPCSLEIQATKLEDSAVYFCASSPTLPGVGVNYGYPFGSGTRLTVV.